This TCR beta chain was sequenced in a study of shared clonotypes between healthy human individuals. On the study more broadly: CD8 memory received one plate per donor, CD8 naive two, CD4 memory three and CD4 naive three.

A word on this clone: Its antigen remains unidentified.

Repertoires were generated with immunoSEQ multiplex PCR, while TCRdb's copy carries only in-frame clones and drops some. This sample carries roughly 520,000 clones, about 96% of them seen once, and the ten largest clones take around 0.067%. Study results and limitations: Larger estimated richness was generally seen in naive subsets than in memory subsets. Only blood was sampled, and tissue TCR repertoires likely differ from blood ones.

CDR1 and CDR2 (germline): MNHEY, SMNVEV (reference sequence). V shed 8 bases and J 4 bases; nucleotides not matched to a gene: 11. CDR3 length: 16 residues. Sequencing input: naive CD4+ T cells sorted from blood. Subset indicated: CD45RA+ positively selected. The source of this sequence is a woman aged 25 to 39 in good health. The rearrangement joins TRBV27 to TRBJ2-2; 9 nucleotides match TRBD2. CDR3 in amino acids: CASGTYSGRRTGELFF. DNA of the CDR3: TGTGCCAGCGGAACTTATAGCGGGAGACGCACCGGGGAGCTGTTTTTT.